Detailed here is one TCR beta chain. The entry originates in a study of blood T cell repertoires in COVID-19. At the level of the study: Both acute and convalescent COVID-19 samples were obtained from the United States, Italy and Spain. Nucleic acid was either cDNA or gDNA, and it came from T cells, B-cell-depleted T cells, or PBMCs.

Sequencing used immunoSEQ multiplex PCR; TCRdb keeps in-frame clones, though not all of them. Among approximately 88,000 clones listed, more than 60% were seen once. Germline values: CDR1 LGHNA, CDR2 YNFKEQ. The CDR3 has 16 amino acids. Germline trimming cut 1 base from V and 8 bases from J; bases unmatched to any gene: 9. The chain employs TRBV4-2 and TRBJ2-3; 10 nucleotides match TRBD2. The sequence came from a human donor in a cohort sampled during active COVID-19. The sequencing sample was made of peripheral blood. The CDR3 loop reads CASSQVKAGGSGTQYF. The CDR3 DNA reads TGTGCCAGCAGCCAAGTGAAAGCGGGGGGGTCGGGTACGCAGTATTTT.